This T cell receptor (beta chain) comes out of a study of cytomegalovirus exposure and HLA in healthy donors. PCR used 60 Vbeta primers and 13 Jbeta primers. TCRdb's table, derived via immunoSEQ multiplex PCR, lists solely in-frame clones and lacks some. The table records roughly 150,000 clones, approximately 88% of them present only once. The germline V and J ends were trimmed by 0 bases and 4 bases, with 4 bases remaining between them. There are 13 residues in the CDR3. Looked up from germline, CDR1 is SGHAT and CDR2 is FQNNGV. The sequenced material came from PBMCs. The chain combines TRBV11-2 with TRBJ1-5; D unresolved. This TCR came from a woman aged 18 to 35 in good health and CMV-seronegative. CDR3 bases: TGTGCCAGCAGCTTAGAATCTAATCAGCCCCAGCATTTT. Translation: CASSLESNQPQHF.